Reported below is one T cell receptor beta chain. Study processing details: Counts of nucleated cells, estimated from reference gene primer amplification, were obtained. Clones were read by immunoSEQ multiplex PCR, and TCRdb kept only the in-frame ones, dropping some. D and trimming were read from the DNA, whereas the V and J calls and clone size are those reported in that table. The data contain about 330,000 clones, around 90% of them seen just once; the ten biggest clones take up under 7.5%. Between the trimmed V and J ends, which lost 3 bases and 0 bases, there was a span of 12 bases. This CDR3 has 16 residues. CDR1 and CDR2 from the germline V gene are MNHEY and SMNVEV (reference sequence). These data come from a study of blood T cell repertoires in COVID-19.

Material: peripheral blood. The receptor's source is a man aged 18-30 years who had recovered from COVID-19. The chain recombines TRBV27 with TRBJ2-1, with D unclear. CDR3 loop: CASSLSPPSSYNEQFF. The CDR3 coding sequence is TGTGCCAGCAGTTTGAGCCCGCCGAGCTCCTACAATGAGCAGTTCTTC.